This passage covers 17 T cell receptor beta chains from one sample sequenced in a study of T cells in tuberculosis (dated by TCRdb to the late 2010s). Libraries came from the immunoSEQ multiplex PCR assay. TCRdb provides this immuneACCESS table in a form limited to in-frame rearrangements. Some clones are lacking; in checked studies, under half of them reflect an unresolved V gene, and why the rest are absent is not known. The sample contains about 33,000 clones, 92% of them found a single time. The ten largest account for 7% to 8% of the sample. Sequenced material: PBMCs. The receptors derive from a donor under 30 with latent tuberculosis or without tuberculosis infection. Some clones in this sample may be carry-over from other donors' samples.

The chain combines TRBV11-2 with TRBJ1-6; D might be TRBD1 (6 bases). The CDR3 length is 15 residues. Germline assignment: CDR1 SGHAT and CDR2 FQNNGV. V dropped 0 bases and J dropped 10 bases, with 13 bases sitting between them. The CDR3 DNA follows: TGTGCCAGCAGCTTAGAGACAGGCGCGCACTCACCCCTCCACTTT. Protein: CASSLETGAHSPLHF.

The genes are TRBV27 and TRBJ2-6; TRBD1 matches 7 bases. Per germline, CDR1 MNHEY and CDR2 SMNVEV (reference sequence). The CDR3 consists of 15 residues. Losses at the gene ends were 6 bases for V and 3 bases for J; bases not matched to a gene: 5. Here the CDR3 DNA reads TGTGCCAGCAGGGAAGGGGGCTATGGGGCCAACGTCCTGACTTTC. As protein: CASREGGYGANVLTF.

The chain employs TRBV14 and TRBJ2-7; D gene unclear. V dropped 2 bases and J dropped 1 base, with 12 bases sitting between them. This CDR3 spans 15 amino acids. Germline CDR1 SGHDN, CDR2 FVKESK. CDR3 coding DNA: TGTGCCAGCAGCCAATTGGGCGAGATATCCTACGAGCAGTACTTC. This encodes CASSQLGEISYEQYF.

The rearrangement joins TRBV6-1 to TRBJ2-1; no definite D call. The ends were cut back, 4 bases at V and 4 bases at J, with 20 bases in the middle. The germline V gene encodes CDR1 MNHNS and CDR2 SASEGT. CDR3 size: 17 residues. CDR3 nucleotide sequence: TGTGCCAGCAGTGGGCGACCGACCACCCTCGGGTACAATGAGCAGTTCTTC. Translating it yields CASSGRPTTLGYNEQFF.

The chain joins TRBV11-2 to TRBJ2-2; 7 nucleotides agree with TRBD1. Per the germline V gene, CDR1 is SGHAT and CDR2 is FQNNGV. Unmatched junction bases numbered 18, after V lost 5 bases and J lost 6 bases. CDR3 length equals 18 residues. In DNA form, the CDR3 reads TGTGCCAGCAGCCCCACAAACTACGACAGGGATAGTGCCGGGGAGCTGTTTTTT. Residues: CASSPTNYDRDSAGELFF.

This rearrangement joins TRBV30 to TRBJ1-3; no definite D call. V was shortened by 0 bases and J by 4 bases, with 7 bases between the two germline ends. CDR3 length: 13 amino acids. Germline assignment: CDR1 GTSNPN and CDR2 SVGIG (reference sequence). DNA of the CDR3: TGTGCCTGGAGTGTATCCAGGGGAAACACCATATATTTT. This sequence encodes CAWSVSRGNTIYF.

The rearrangement uses TRBV4-1 and TRBJ2-7; 8 positions agree with TRBD1. The CDR3 runs to 14 residues. V lost 3 bases to trimming and J lost 4 bases; unmatched junction nucleotides: 5. Germline CDR1 is MGHRA and CDR2 is YSYEKL. This CDR3 reads CASSHPGQGYEQYF. In nucleotides, the CDR3 is TGCGCCAGCAGCCACCCCGGACAGGGTTACGAGCAGTACTTC.

This clone was found a few times. The rearrangement joins TRBV27 to TRBJ1-2; D gene unclear. CDR3 length: 13 amino acids. Germline V gene lookup returns CDR1 MNHEY and CDR2 SMNVEV (reference sequence). The V gene lost 2 bases and the J gene lost 6 bases, with 10 bases spanning the gap. Here the CDR3 reads CASSLQPRNGYTF. The DNA of the CDR3 is TGTGCCAGCAGTTTACAGCCCAGGAATGGCTACACCTTC.

This clone has just one count. CDR3 residues: CSAETGHEQFF. CDR3 nucleotide sequence: TGCAGTGCTGAAACAGGGCATGAGCAGTTCTTC. V is TRBV20-1 and J is TRBJ2-1; a weak D match, TRBD1 (6 bases). CDR3 size: 11 residues. Per germline, CDR1 DFQATT and CDR2 SNEGSKA (reference sequence). The germline V and J ends were trimmed by 5 bases and 8 bases, with 10 bases remaining between them.

The J gene is TRBJ1-2, the V gene TRBV10-2; 10 bases match TRBD1. The CDR3 is 13 residues long. Trimming removed 6 bases from V and 8 bases from J; junction bases left unmatched: 6. The germline gives CDR1 WSHSY, CDR2 SAAADI. The CDR3 loop is CASSETGGVGYTF. Written as DNA, the CDR3 is TGCGCCAGCAGCGAGACAGGGGGCGTCGGCTACACCTTC.

Concerning this clone: The same CDR3 is also encoded by other DNA sequences in this sample. The chain carries TRBV6-1 and TRBJ2-7, with 10 nucleotides matching TRBD1. This CDR3 has 14 residues. Germline CDR1 reads MNHNS; CDR2 reads SASEGT. V shed 6 bases, J shed 4 bases, and the junction held 6 bases outside the gene matches. The CDR3 region is CASRLTGGLYEQYF. The CDR3 coding sequence is TGTGCCAGCAGACTGACAGGGGGCTTGTACGAGCAGTACTTC.

The CDR3 is CASLAGVDTQYF. The CDR3, as DNA: TGTGCCAGCCTAGCGGGAGTGGATACGCAGTATTTT. J is TRBJ2-3 and V is TRBV2, with TRBD2 matching over 10 bases. Trimming cost V 8 bases and J 6 bases; bases outside gene matches: 2. Per germline, CDR1 SNHLY and CDR2 FYNNEI. This CDR3 region has 12 residues.

The chain has TRBV2 and TRBJ1-5; 8 bases fit TRBD1. Germline values: CDR1 SNHLY, CDR2 FYNNEI. The J segment lost 5 bases and the V segment lost 4 bases, leaving 7 bases of the junction unmatched. The CDR3 spans 15 residues. CDR3 protein: CASSGAGGLYQPQHF. CDR3 in DNA: TGTGCCAGCAGTGGGGCAGGGGGCTTATATCAGCCCCAGCATTTT. Drawing the rest from reference TRBV2 and TRBJ1-5, the complete variable domain is EPEVTQTPSHQVTQMGQEVILRCVPISNHLYFYWYRQILGQKVEFLVSFYNNEISEKSEIFDDQFSVERPDGSNFTLKIRSTKLEDSAMYFCASSGAGGLYQPQHFGDGTRLSIL.

V and J are TRBV14 and TRBJ1-1; TRBD1 is a possible D gene (6 bases). The CDR3 consists of 19 residues. CDR1 is SGHDN, CDR2 FVKESK, per germline. Trimming left V 5 bases short and J 4 bases short, with 29 bases between. The CDR3 region is CASSEEWGGPSGRGTEAFF. As DNA, the CDR3 is TGTGCCAGCAGCGAGGAGTGGGGGGGCCCCTCAGGACGGGGCACTGAAGCTTTCTTT.

The rearrangement uses TRBV6-5 and TRBJ2-1, with 8 positions matching TRBD2. CDR1 and CDR2 from the germline V gene are MNHEY and SVGAGI. V lost 2 bases and J lost 3; bases outside the gene matches: 6. The CDR3 runs to 16 residues. This CDR3 reads CASSYGSGSLYNEQFF. The DNA of the CDR3 is TGTGCCAGCAGTTACGGGAGCGGGAGCCTCTACAATGAGCAGTTCTTC.

The rearrangement links TRBV19 to TRBJ1-1, with 7 bases aligning to TRBD1. Germline V lookup: CDR1 LNHDA, CDR2 SQIVND (reference sequence). This CDR3 is built from 14 residues. The junction had 5 bases not matched to a gene; V was cut back by 3 bases and J by 4 bases. The CDR3 DNA sequence: TGTGCCAGTAGTATGAAGGGGGCTGGCACTGAAGCTTTCTTT. As protein: CASSMKGAGTEAFF.

V is TRBV19 and J is TRBJ1-1, with 11 positions matching TRBD1. The V segment lost 5 bases and the J segment 6 bases; nucleotides outside the gene matches: 8. Germline-derived CDR1 and CDR2 are LNHDA and SQIVND (reference sequence). The CDR3 extends over 15 amino acids. The CDR3 nucleotides read TGTGCCAGTAGTGGACAGGGGGCCTTTTGGCCTGAAGCTTTCTTT. Translating gives CASSGQGAFWPEAFF.